This T cell receptor beta chain derives from a study of Ad26.COV2.S vaccination and SARS-CoV-2 variants. Study-level information: Donor joined the COV1001 Ad26.COV2.S trial arm. Study-level results: Vaccinees showed greater spike-specific TCR breadth than placebo recipients.

With respect to this clone: Its target is unknown.

The CDR3 has 14 amino acids. V was trimmed by 2 bases and J by 3 bases, leaving 7 bases between them. CDR1 MRHNA and CDR2 SNTAGT come from the germline V gene. As for treatment: roughly 18 received Ad26.COV2.S at low or high dose, single or two shots; 5 received placebo; per-sample allocation not given. Repertoires come from day 63 after the first vaccine or placebo injection. An adult of 18-55 years in Boston served as donor. Repertoires were generated with immunoSEQ multiplex PCR, while TCRdb's copy carries only in-frame clones and drops some. The sample yields about 350,000 clones, about 88% seen once.

The sequence was obtained from a person between 18 and 65 years old who received the Ad26.COV2.S COVID-19 vaccine or a placebo. Source: peripheral blood, taken in a trial of Ad26.COV2.S vaccine versus placebo. This chain joins TRBV6-4 and TRBJ2-2; D unresolved. The CDR3 DNA follows: TGTGCCAGCAGTGACCAGGAATACACCGGGGAGCTGTTTTTT. Encoded protein: CASSDQEYTGELFF.